These 2 T cell receptor beta chains originate from one sample sequenced in a study of blood T cell repertoires in COVID-19. The table came from immunoSEQ multiplex PCR; TCRdb's copy has only in-frame clones and leaves some out. The repertoire holds 100,000 or so clones, nearly 90% seen once, with around 6.5% in the top ten. Sequenced material: peripheral blood. The receptors were gathered from a woman aged 55 to 70 with acute or convalescent COVID-19.

The V call is TRBV13, the J call TRBJ1-1; D not certain. Trimming removed 5 bases from V and 4 bases from J, with 23 bases in between. This CDR3 has 17 amino acids. CDR1 is PRHDT and CDR2 is FYEKMQ in the germline V gene (reference sequence). The DNA of the CDR3 is TGTGCCAGCAGCCTACGATCCCCGTCGTCCACTAGCACTGAAGCTTTCTTT. It yields the protein CASSLRSPSSTSTEAFF.

V usage is TRBV6-5 and J usage is TRBJ2-7, with 9 bases fitting TRBD2. The CDR3 contains 15 residues. The germline CDR1 and CDR2 sequences are MNHEY and SVGAGI. Germline trimming cut 4 bases from V and 6 bases from J; bases unmatched to any gene: 10. The CDR3 here is CASSFTELAGSEQYF. The CDR3 nucleotides are TGTGCCAGCAGTTTTACTGAGCTAGCGGGAAGCGAGCAGTACTTC.